These T cell receptor beta chains were read from a single sample in a study of monozygotic twins with inflammatory bowel disease. Reanalyzing the 5' RACE reads, TCRdb keeps one entry per CDR3 protein, without DNA. The table for this sample gives approximately 150,000 distinct CDR3 sequences. What was sequenced was blood. The receptor set was obtained from a human donor with ulcerative colitis or Crohn's disease, or a healthy co-twin of an affected twin (not recorded which). Both conserved end residues are part of each CDR3. Each record gives: V gene, J gene, CDR3 protein.

TRBV5-1	TRBJ2-2	CASSFVPRAGELFF
TRBV19	TRBJ1-5	CAPQGASNQPQHF
TRBV7-2	TRBJ2-5	CASSLDIEETQYF
TRBV6-5	TRBJ1-1	CASSPQWGTEAFF
TRBV5-1	TRBJ1-2	CASTNRGLYGYTF
TRBV20-1	TRBJ2-7	CSAGGRPQTHGQYF
TRBV6-1	TRBJ1-1	CASSQGRTVNTEAFF
TRBV18	TRBJ1-3	CASSPMGGSSGNTIYF
TRBV3-1	TRBJ2-7	CASSHLTGDEQYF
TRBV27	TRBJ1-6	CASSPDRESSPLHF
TRBV27	TRBJ1-6	CASSYSPNSPLHF
TRBV7-8	TRBJ2-7	CASSTTKTLRTYEQYF
TRBV3-1	TRBJ2-7	CASSQDTIYEQYF
TRBV15	TRBJ2-7	CATSRGGRTYEQYF
TRBV11-2	TRBJ2-1	CASSSGLAGGQREGEQFF
TRBV12-3/TRBV12-4	TRBJ1-2	CASSFEVHYGYTF
TRBV20-1	TRBJ1-4	CSAQTGTGGEKLFF
TRBV30	TRBJ2-3	CAWVLLAGGLVSTDTQYF
TRBV18	TRBJ1-1	CASSSRQGAVGNTEAFF
TRBV20-1	TRBJ1-1	CSARRLTSGTEAFF
TRBV7-2	TRBJ2-1	CASSLNLGVNEQFF
TRBV6-2/TRBV6-3	TRBJ2-7	CASSLRNSYEQYF
TRBV20-1	TRBJ1-3	CSARDLWQGENGNTIYF
TRBV3-1	TRBJ1-1	CASSQDLEAFF
TRBV4-2	TRBJ2-3	CASSREDGRGRTDTQYF
TRBV7-2	TRBJ2-2	CASSLGAGAGELFF
TRBV2	TRBJ2-1	CASRNRGNEQFF
TRBV2	TRBJ2-7	CASSANRGISYEQYF
TRBV18	TRBJ1-2	CASSSRDRSVGGYTF
TRBV12-3/TRBV12-4	TRBJ2-5	CASSPRAGGRETQYF
TRBV20-1	TRBJ2-5	CSARGTSGSTETQYF
TRBV5-4	TRBJ2-1	CASSSMGLHNEQFF
TRBV9	TRBJ2-2	CASSIGGFSGTGELFF
TRBV20-1	TRBJ2-3	CSSPGGSTDTQYF
TRBV7-9	TRBJ2-7	CASSRTYEQYF
TRBV2	TRBJ1-4	CASSEWADGSGKLFF
TRBV5-1	TRBJ2-2	CASSLGTGSSIGELFF
TRBV27	TRBJ2-7	CASSFGRGAYEQYF
TRBV3-1	TRBJ1-1	CASSEHRGLGTEAFF
TRBV19	TRBJ1-4	CATQGAEEKLFF
TRBV2	TRBJ2-2	CASSAEGETGELFF
TRBV7-2	TRBJ1-5	CASSNLGGVSNQPQHF
TRBV12-3/TRBV12-4	TRBJ2-5	CASSLTGSKGAQYF
TRBV15	TRBJ2-1	CATSRVLAGSYNEQFF
TRBV19	TRBJ1-1	CASSFRGGGTEAFF
TRBV6-5	TRBJ1-4	CASSYYGGQGRPTNEKLFF